This is a list of T cell receptor beta chains from one sample in a study of blood T cells in healthy people across ages. TCRdb fed the 5' RACE reads into MiXCR, producing one record per CDR3 protein. The top ten hold 13% of the sample, which has about 940,000 distinct CDR3 sequences, roughly 48% seen once. The material sequenced was blood. The receptors here all came from a man aged 25 to 45 in good health. The CDR3 runs from the conserved cysteine through the conserved F or W. D genes are given only for firm matches. Some rows mark clone size as missing; the rest say once, few, many or name a class of expanded clone.

-,TRBV29-1,TRBJ2-3,-,CSVEEHGTDTQYF,TGCAGCGTTGAAGAGCACGGCACAGATACGCAGTATTTT
-,TRBV2,TRBJ2-6,-,CATSGEAVTLANVLTF,TGTGCCACCTCCGGGGAAGCGGTAACTCTGGCCAACGTCCTGACTTTC
TRBD1,TRBV27,TRBJ2-1,few,CASSTRTGREQFF,TGTGCCAGCAGTACTCGGACAGGGAGGGAGCAGTTCTTC
TRBD1,TRBV5-8,TRBJ1-2,-,CASSSRGQGYGYTF,TGTGCCAGCAGCTCCAGGGGGCAGGGCTATGGCTACACCTTC
-,TRBV29-1,TRBJ2-2,few,CSVDQGLNTGELFF,TGCAGCGTTGACCAGGGACTGAACACCGGGGAGCTGTTTTTT
TRBD1,TRBV6-5,TRBJ2-7,-,CASSSPPGQSYEQYF,TGTGCCAGCAGTTCCCCCCCGGGACAGAGCTACGAGCAGTACTTC
-,TRBV20-1,TRBJ2-3,-,CSATREATYTDTQYF,TGCAGTGCTACTCGGGAAGCTACCTACACAGATACGCAGTATTTT
TRBD2,TRBV5-1,TRBJ2-1,many,CASSLAGGYGNNEQFF,TGCGCCAGCAGCTTGGCCGGGGGGTATGGTAACAATGAGCAGTTCTTC
-,TRBV6-6,TRBJ1-4,once,CASSFPSSGRVNEKLFF,TGTGCCAGCAGTTTCCCCTCCTCGGGCAGGGTAAATGAAAAACTGTTTTTT
-,TRBV3-1,TRBJ1-4,few,CASSSVTGAEKLFF,TGTGCCAGCAGCTCGGTAACTGGAGCTGAAAAACTGTTTTTT
-,TRBV4-1,TRBJ1-5,few,CASSQDDLNQPQHF,TGCGCCAGCAGCCAAGATGACCTTAATCAGCCCCAGCATTTT
-,TRBV6-1,TRBJ2-7,once,CASTPGHSYEQYF,TGTGCCAGCACCCCGGGACACAGCTACGAGCAGTACTTC
-,TRBV30,TRBJ1-5,-,CAWSVRGLASDDSNQPQHF,TGTGCCTGGAGTGTACGGGGACTAGCGAGCGACGATAGCAATCAGCCCCAGCATTTT
TRBD2,TRBV3-1,TRBJ2-1,few,CASSHSQTSGGPYNEQFF,TGTGCCAGCAGCCATTCTCAGACTAGCGGGGGGCCTTACAATGAGCAGTTCTTC
TRBD2,TRBV20-1,TRBJ2-7,few,CSAVFGGNPYEQYF,TGCAGTGCCGTTTTCGGGGGGAATCCCTACGAGCAGTACTTC
-,TRBV6-2/TRBV6-3,TRBJ2-1,-,CASTPKVTYNEQFF,TGTGCCAGCACGCCTAAAGTCACCTACAATGAGCAGTTCTTC
TRBD2,TRBV11-3,TRBJ2-3,once,CASSSPTSFTDTQYF,TGTGCCAGCAGCTCCCCGACTAGCTTCACAGATACGCAGTATTTT
-,TRBV20-1,TRBJ1-5,few,CSACAGNQPQHF,TGTAGTGCTTGCGCGGGCAATCAGCCCCAGCATTTT
-,TRBV12-3/TRBV12-4,TRBJ1-1,-,CASREQGKAGEAFF,TGTGCCAGCAGAGAACAGGGAAAGGCCGGTGAAGCTTTCTTT
-,TRBV10-3,TRBJ2-3,few,CAISESWPTDTQYF,TGTGCCATCAGTGAGTCGTGGCCCACAGATACGCAGTATTTT
-,TRBV7-9,TRBJ2-7,many,CASSFRGSSYEQYF,TGTGCCAGCAGCTTTCGGGGGAGCTCCTACGAGCAGTACTTC
TRBD2,TRBV5-1,TRBJ2-3,-,CASSPPSSGLAPDTQYF,TGCGCCAGCAGCCCCCCATCTAGTGGACTAGCCCCAGATACGCAGTATTTT
TRBD1,TRBV6-1,TRBJ1-1,-,CASSEYRGNTEAFF,TGTGCCAGCAGTGAGTACAGGGGGAACACTGAAGCTTTCTTT
-,TRBV9,TRBJ2-7,-,CASSAESGEQYF,TGTGCCAGCAGCGCGGAGAGTGGCGAGCAGTACTTC
TRBD1,TRBV6-1,TRBJ2-1,-,CASSDPGTGTGEQFF,TGTGCCAGCAGTGATCCAGGGACAGGCACGGGTGAGCAGTTCTTC
TRBD1,TRBV10-3,TRBJ1-6,-,CAISDPTGGNSPLHF,TGTGCCATCAGTGACCCGACAGGGGGCAATTCACCCCTCCACTTT
-,TRBV5-6,TRBJ2-5,-,CASSLKLGRQETQYF,TGTGCCAGCAGCTTGAAGCTCGGCCGGCAAGAGACCCAGTACTTC
TRBD1,TRBV9,TRBJ2-7,few,CASSATGEGEQYF,TGTGCCAGCAGCGCCACAGGGGAAGGCGAGCAGTACTTC
TRBD1,TRBV29-1,TRBJ1-5,-,CSAAQGVGQPQHF,TGCAGCGCGGCACAGGGGGTTGGTCAGCCCCAGCATTTT
-,TRBV6-5,TRBJ2-4,-,CASSTRGSPKNIQYF,TGTGCCAGCAGTACCCGGGGTAGCCCCAAAAACATTCAGTACTTC
-,TRBV14,TRBJ2-5,-,CASSHPTGTARAQYF,TGTGCCAGCAGCCATCCCACAGGGACTGCCAGAGCCCAGTACTTC
TRBD2,TRBV28,TRBJ2-2,many,CASNVPGGAGELFF,TGTGCCAGCAACGTACCCGGGGGGGCCGGGGAGCTGTTTTTT
-,TRBV20-1,TRBJ2-7,-,CSAREVGRGLSEQYF,TGCAGTGCTAGAGAGGTGGGAAGGGGCTTGAGCGAGCAGTACTTC
-,TRBV15,TRBJ2-1,-,CATSGPGVYSYNEQFF,TGTGCCACCAGCGGTCCCGGGGTTTACTCCTACAACGAGCAGTTCTTC
-,TRBV24-1,TRBJ2-5,-,CATSAGETQYF,TGTGCCACCAGTGCGGGGGAGACCCAGTACTTC
TRBD1,TRBV6-2/TRBV6-3,TRBJ2-7,few,CASSYAQGSSYEQYF,TGTGCCAGCAGTTACGCACAGGGGAGCTCCTACGAGCAGTACTTC
TRBD2,TRBV4-2,TRBJ2-5,-,CASSPQGLALGETQYF,TGTGCCAGCAGCCCACAGGGACTAGCCCTAGGTGAGACCCAGTACTTC
-,TRBV27,TRBJ2-1,-,CASSFSGSVMYNEQFF,TGTGCCAGCAGTTTTAGTGGGTCAGTTATGTACAATGAGCAGTTCTTC
TRBD2,TRBV6-1,TRBJ2-1,-,CASTERRGASVQDEQFF,TGTGCCAGCACTGAACGGCGGGGGGCCTCCGTTCAGGATGAGCAGTTCTTC
TRBD2,TRBV9,TRBJ2-1,few,CASSVGTSGGAEEQFF,TGTGCCAGCAGCGTAGGCACTAGCGGGGGGGCAGAGGAGCAGTTCTTC
-,TRBV11-1,TRBJ1-6,-,CASSLSSNRLYNSPLHF,TGTGCCAGCAGCTTATCGAGTAACCGGTTGTACAATTCACCCCTCCACTTT
-,TRBV6-1,TRBJ2-3,-,CASLLATDTQYF,TGTGCCAGCCTACTAGCTACAGATACGCAGTATTTT
TRBD2,TRBV6-1,TRBJ2-7,-,CASSVLPRTSGGSYEQYF,TGTGCCAGCAGTGTGCTACCTCGGACTAGCGGGGGCTCCTACGAGCAGTACTTC
-,TRBV27,TRBJ1-5,-,CASANRAYQPQHF,TGTGCCAGCGCGAATCGGGCTTATCAGCCCCAGCATTTT
TRBD1,TRBV10-3,TRBJ1-1,-,CAISEFETGNPEAFF,TGTGCCATCAGTGAGTTCGAGACAGGGAACCCTGAAGCTTTCTTT